Listed below are T cell receptor beta chains from one sample, sequenced in a study of cytomegalovirus exposure and HLA in healthy donors. Generated by immunoSEQ multiplex PCR, the TCRdb table keeps only in-frame clones and is missing some. The table records 60,000 or so clones, under 95% of them present only once. Sequenced material: PBMCs. The receptors were sampled from a woman younger than 30 in good health and CMV-seronegative. Both conserved end residues are part of each CDR3. The D gene is left open where the match is weak. Where a row states a size, it is once, few, many or the class of an expanded clone; other rows omit it.

>NA|TRBD2|TRBJ2-7|TRBV6-5
TGTGCCAGCAGTTACCAGGGAGGGGAGGGGTCCGAGCAGTACTTC
CASSYQGGEGSEQYF
>NA|TRBD1|TRBJ2-1|TRBV28
TGTGCCAGCGGCCTACGGACAGGGACCTACAATGAGCAGTTCTTC
CASGLRTGTYNEQFF
>NA|TRBD1|TRBJ1-2|TRBV9
TGTGCCAGCAGCTCTGACAGGGTTCCGTATGGCTACACCTTC
CASSSDRVPYGYTF
>once|TRBD2|TRBJ2-1|TRBV6-5
TGTGCCAGCAGTCGGACTAGCGGGCTCTACAATGAGCAGTTCTTC
CASSRTSGLYNEQFF
>few|TRBD1|TRBJ2-7|TRBV29-1
TGCAGCGTGCCCGGACAGGGGGCATACGAGCAGTACTTC
CSVPGQGAYEQYF
>NA|TRBD2|TRBJ2-7|TRBV4-2
TGTGCCAGCAGCCGAGGTTCGACTAGCGGGAACTACGAGCAGTACTTC
CASSRGSTSGNYEQYF
>NA|NA|TRBJ2-6|TRBV5-1
TGCGCCAGCAGCCAACAGGGTCCTGGGGCCAACGTCCTGACTTTC
CASSQQGPGANVLTF
>NA|NA|TRBJ1-2|TRBV4-1
TGCGCCAGCAGCCACGACTATCAGACTAACTATGGCTACACCTTC
CASSHDYQTNYGYTF
>NA|TRBD2|TRBJ2-3|TRBV5-5
TGTGCCAGCAGCTTCGCTCTAGCGGGAGATACGCAGTATTTT
CASSFALAGDTQYF
>once|NA|TRBJ1-1|TRBV9
TGTGCCAGCAGCCCCCGTCGGGGGGATACTGAAGCTTTCTTT
CASSPRRGDTEAFF
>NA|NA|TRBJ1-2|TRBV6-1
TGTGCCAGCAGCCCAGACAGCTATGGCTACACCTTC
CASSPDSYGYTF
>NA|NA|TRBJ2-3|TRBV27
TGTGCCAGCACCGTTGGAGGCCTCTGGACAGATACGCAGTATTTT
CASTVGGLWTDTQYF
>NA|TRBD2|TRBJ2-2|TRBV7-6
TGTGCCAGCATCCCAGGACTAGTCTACACCGGGGAGCTGTTTTTT
CASIPGLVYTGELFF
>NA|TRBD2|TRBJ2-7|TRBV4-3
TGCGCCAGCAGCCAAGAGCTGGGACTAGTGGACGAGCAGTACTTC
CASSQELGLVDEQYF
>NA|NA|TRBJ1-2|TRBV29-1
TGCAGCGCCCGGGACGGACTATATGGCTACACCTTC
CSARDGLYGYTF
>NA|NA|TRBJ2-5|TRBV28
TGTGCCAGCAGTACCAGGGCGTACCAAGAGACCCAGTACTTC
CASSTRAYQETQYF
>once|TRBD2|TRBJ2-1|TRBV7-2
TGTGCCAGCAGCTTTATGGGACTAGCGGCTTACAATGAGCAGTTCTTC
CASSFMGLAAYNEQFF
>NA|NA|TRBJ1-2|TRBV27
TGTGCCAGCAGTTTATTAGGGGCAGACAGTTATGATGGCTACACCTTC
CASSLLGADSYDGYTF
>NA|NA|TRBJ1-1|TRBV27
TGTGCCAGCAGTTCCTCAGGTGGAGGGGCTGAAGCTTTCTTT
CASSSSGGGAEAFF
>NA|TRBD2|TRBJ2-1|TRBV27
TGTGCCAGCAGCCCGGGACTAGAGGGTAATGAGCAGTTCTTC
CASSPGLEGNEQFF